The sequence of this T cell receptor beta chain was determined in a study of PD-1 blockade in mismatch repair-deficient tumors. Overall study: Patients had approximately 13 mismatch repair-deficient cancer types and were previously treated and progressing. Study results and caveats: Tumor-resident clones, often undetectable pretreatment in blood, expanded then contracted after pembrolizumab.

This clone was found a few times. Its antigen is undetermined. Every patient had mismatch repair deficiency by PCR or immunohistochemistry. TCR sequencing covered a few patients who responded to pembrolizumab. The repertoire was sequenced with immunoSEQ multiplex PCR; TCRdb's copy has only in-frame clones and lacks some. The repertoire holds 70,000 to 95,000 clones, with 80% to 90% as singletons. This CDR3 is 15 amino acids long. The V end lost 0 bases, the J end lost 7 bases, and 16 bases lay between the germline ends. Per germline, CDR1 LNHNV and CDR2 YYDKDF (reference sequence). The rearrangement joins TRBV15 to TRBJ2-7; D is unclear. The input for sequencing was peripheral blood, taken 44 weeks after starting pembrolizumab. The clonotype originates from an adult with mismatch repair-deficient cancer. The CDR3 loop reads CATSRDWAAAGEQYF. CDR3 nucleotides: TGTGCCACCAGCAGAGATTGGGCTGCAGCAGGAGAGCAGTACTTC.